A selection of T cell receptor beta chains follows, all from one sample in a study of blood T cell repertoires in COVID-19. TCRdb keeps only in-frame clones here, not all; method: immunoSEQ multiplex PCR. In the table there are about 150,000 clones, approximately 80% of which are singletons. Sequences were obtained from PBMCs or T cells enriched from blood (not recorded which). These receptors came from a woman in her 50s who had recovered from COVID-19. Both conserved end residues are part of each CDR3. A D gene is named only where the DNA matches it firmly. Expanded clones get a size class; other rows say once, few or many, or leave the size out.

V	D	size	J	DNA	CDR3
TRBV7-3	TRBD1	.	TRBJ2-2	TGTGCCAGCAGACCAGGGGGCACCGGGGAGCTGTTTTTT	CASRPGGTGELFF
TRBV5-6	TRBD1	.	TRBJ1-2	TGTGCCAGCAGCAAGTCAGGGGGCGGTGGCTACACCTTC	CASSKSGGGGYTF
TRBV3-1/TRBV3-2	.	.	TRBJ1-5	TGTGCCAGCAGCCAAGACAGGGGCTATAGCAATCAGCCCCAGCATTTT	CASSQDRGYSNQPQHF
TRBV3-1/TRBV3-2	TRBD1	.	TRBJ2-1	TGTGCCAGCAGCCAATTAACCGGGACAGGGATGAATGAGCAGTTCTTC	CASSQLTGTGMNEQFF
TRBV6-5	TRBD1	.	TRBJ2-1	TGTGCCAGCAGCACCACAGGGGTCGGGCAGTTCTTC	CASSTTGVGQFF
TRBV27	TRBD2	.	TRBJ2-3	TGTGCCAGCAGAATGGGAGGGAGGACAGATACGCAGTATTTT	CASRMGGRTDTQYF
TRBV4-3	TRBD1	.	TRBJ2-7	TGCGCCAGCAGCCAAGGAGGAACAGGGGGCCACGAGCAGTACTTC	CASSQGGTGGHEQYF
TRBV28	.	.	TRBJ2-1	TGTGCCAGCAGTCTGGGAGCTCCCGCCAATGAGCAGTTCTTC	CASSLGAPANEQFF
TRBV6-2/TRBV6-3	.	.	TRBJ1-1	TGTGCCAGCAGCTTAACAGCTCTTGGGAACACTGAAGCTTTCTTT	CASSLTALGNTEAFF
TRBV28	.	.	TRBJ1-2	TGTGCCAGCGATCTAGGCGGCGGGGGGAACCATAACTATGGCTACACCTTC	CASDLGGGGNHNYGYTF
TRBV7-9	TRBD2	few	TRBJ2-3	TGTGCCAGCAGCTTACCTAGCGGGGGCCATGCTAGCACAGATACGCAGTATTTT	CASSLPSGGHASTDTQYF
TRBV6-5	TRBD1	.	TRBJ1-2	TGTGCCAGCAGTTACCGGACAGGGGCCAACTATGGCTACACCTTC	CASSYRTGANYGYTF
TRBV2	TRBD2	.	TRBJ2-5	TGTGCCAGCAGTTGGACTAGCGGGAAAGAGACCCAGTACTTC	CASSWTSGKETQYF
TRBV5-1	.	.	TRBJ1-4	TGCGCCAGCAGCTGGGGAGGCGGGGATAATGAAAAACTGTTTTTT	CASSWGGGDNEKLFF
TRBV11-2	.	medium-sized	TRBJ2-1	TGTGCCAGCAGCTTAGACAGCGGTTACAATGAGCAGTTCTTC	CASSLDSGYNEQFF
TRBV10-3	.	.	TRBJ2-6	TGTGCCATCAGATCCGGGTCTGGGGCCAACGTCCTGACTTTC	CAIRSGSGANVLTF
TRBV6-1	TRBD1	.	TRBJ1-5	TGTGCCAGCAGTGAACAGGGGGCTTACAATCAGCCCCAGCATTTT	CASSEQGAYNQPQHF
TRBV3-1/TRBV3-2	.	.	TRBJ2-1	TGTGCCAGCAGCCAGGAAGACAGGACAAGTAGTGAGCAGTTCTTC	CASSQEDRTSSEQFF
TRBV18	TRBD2	.	TRBJ2-3	TGTGCCAGCTCGCCCCCGGGTGGGGGGGCAGATACGCAGTATTTT	CASSPPGGGADTQYF
TRBV28	TRBD1	.	TRBJ1-2	TGTGCCAGCAGTTCCTCGGGGACAGGGAAAGAAGGCCGTGGCTACACCTTC	CASSSSGTGKEGRGYTF
TRBV10-3	TRBD2	.	TRBJ2-7	TGTGCCATCAGTGAGAAATTCGGGACTAGATTGGACGAGCAGTACTTC	CAISEKFGTRLDEQYF
TRBV4-2	.	.	TRBJ1-2	TGTGCCAGCAGCCAAAGGTCCGCGGGGGGGGCGGATGGCTACACCTTC	CASSQRSAGGADGYTF
TRBV7-2	TRBD2	.	TRBJ2-7	TGTGCCAGCAGGGTGCGGGGACTAGCGGTATACGAGCAGTACTTC	CASRVRGLAVYEQYF
TRBV19	TRBD1	.	TRBJ1-5	TGTGCCAGTAACGACAGGGGGGTCAGCCAGCCCCAGCATTTT	CASNDRGVSQPQHF
TRBV11-2	.	few	TRBJ2-1	TGTGCCAGCAGCTTAGTGAGGCCGAATGAGCAGTTCTTC	CASSLVRPNEQFF
TRBV5-5	.	.	TRBJ2-2	TGTGCCAGCAGCGTGAGAGACAGGAACACCGGGGAGCTGTTTTTT	CASSVRDRNTGELFF
TRBV6-5	TRBD1	.	TRBJ1-2	TGTGCCAGCAGTACCGGGACAGGATATGGCTACACCTTC	CASSTGTGYGYTF
TRBV2	TRBD2	.	TRBJ2-3	TGTGCCAGCAGTGAAGCATCGAGCGGGGGACTCAGCACAGATACGCAGTATTTT	CASSEASSGGLSTDTQYF
TRBV2	.	.	TRBJ1-2	TGTGCCAGCCAGGGGAACTATGGCTACACCTTC	CASQGNYGYTF
TRBV29-1	TRBD2	.	TRBJ2-1	TGCAGCGTTACGGGGGGATACAATGAGCAGTTCTTC	CSVTGGYNEQFF
TRBV2	.	.	TRBJ1-2	TGTGCCATACCCGAGGACGGGGATGGGGGCTACACCTTC	CAIPEDGDGGYTF
TRBV12-3/TRBV12-4	TRBD1	.	TRBJ1-1	TGTGCCAGCAGAACTCAGGGGGGCACTGAAGCTTTCTTT	CASRTQGGTEAFF
TRBV7-8	TRBD1	.	TRBJ1-2	TGTGCCAGCAGCTCGGGACAGCCTGCTAGTGGCTACACCTTC	CASSSGQPASGYTF
TRBV13	.	many	TRBJ1-5	TGTGCCAGCAGCTTCAGGGTTGGGGGGTTTAATCAGCCCCAGCATTTT	CASSFRVGGFNQPQHF
TRBV5-4	TRBD1	.	TRBJ1-1	TGTGCCAGCAGCATTCCGACAGGGCGGGTCACTGAAGCTTTCTTT	CASSIPTGRVTEAFF
TRBV19	TRBD2	once	TRBJ2-4	TGTGCCAGTAGTGTGGTTGGGAGGGCAAACATTCAGTACTTC	CASSVVGRANIQYF
TRBV28	TRBD1	.	TRBJ1-6	TGTGCCAGCAGAGGACAGGGAGATTCACCCCTCCACTTT	CASRGQGDSPLHF
TRBV5-1	TRBD1	.	TRBJ2-1	TGCGCCAGCAGACGGGACAGGAGGGGGGATGAGCAGTTCTTC	CASRRDRRGDEQFF
TRBV19	TRBD1	few	TRBJ1-3	TGTGCCAGTAGTATCGGACAGGGCTCTGGAAACACCATATATTTT	CASSIGQGSGNTIYF
TRBV7-9	TRBD2	once	TRBJ2-1	TGTGCCAGCAGCTTGGCCGGGACTAGCGGGGGGGCCGGAGAGCAGTTCTTC	CASSLAGTSGGAGEQFF
TRBV5-8	TRBD2	.	TRBJ2-7	TGTGCCAGCAGCCCCCAAGCGGGAGGGCCATACGAGCAGTACTTC	CASSPQAGGPYEQYF
TRBV6-2/TRBV6-3	.	few	TRBJ1-2	TGTGCCAGCAGTGGAGGACAGACCTATGGCTACACCTTC	CASSGGQTYGYTF
TRBV19	TRBD1	once	TRBJ2-7	TGTGCCAGTAGCAACCAGCGGGGACAGGGGTACGAGCAGTACTTC	CASSNQRGQGYEQYF